These 18 T cell receptor beta chains were sequenced from one sample in a study of T cells after yellow fever vaccination (dated by TCRdb to the late 2010s). Library prep was done by 5' RACE. Sequencer: Illumina NovaSeq 6000. The public sequencing data were trimmed at Q25 with fastp and processed into clonotypes with MiXCR by TCRdb, which kept only in-frame beta chains. Merged by CDR3 protein, the rows form single entries marked with the most common genes and DNA. This sample is represented by hundreds of thousands of distinct CDR3 sequences; around 5.3% of them were singletons. The top ten hold approximately 3.5% of the sample. The treatment or condition label here, explained by the study, means: live attenuated yellow fever vaccine strain. The sequenced sample was CD4+ T cells sorted from PBMCs, obtained on the day of the yellow fever booster vaccination. These receptors all come from a man aged 18 to 30 who received the YFV17D yellow fever vaccine.

CDR3 in DNA: TGTGCCAGTAGTGAGCAGGGCTTCGGTGGCTACACCTTC. Its protein is CASSEQGFGGYTF. The genes are TRBV19 and TRBJ1-2, with TRBD1 as a possible D gene (5 bases). CDR1 and CDR2 (germline): LNHDA, SQIVND (reference sequence). The CDR3 loop spans 13 amino acids. Trimming shortened V by 5 bases and J by 7 bases, and 14 bases separated the two germline ends.

This chain connects TRBV5-1 to TRBJ1-2, with a possible D match to TRBD1 (5 bases). Trimming took 0 bases from V and 5 from J, leaving 14 bases between them. The CDR3 covers 15 residues. The germline CDR1 and CDR2 sequences are SGHRS and YFSETQ. CDR3: CASSLAAGGSYGYTF. The CDR3 DNA follows: TGCGCCAGCAGCTTGGCCGCCGGGGGTTCATATGGCTACACCTTC.

The rearrangement joins TRBV5-1 to TRBJ1-4; D gene uncertain. CDR1 is SGHRS and CDR2 is YFSETQ in the germline V gene. Trimming took off 5 bases at V and 7 bases at J, with 15 bases between the two ends. CDR3 length: 14 amino acids. Here the CDR3 DNA reads TGCGCCAGCAGAGTGGAACTCGGGAGTGAAAAACTGTTTTTT. Amino acids: CASRVELGSEKLFF.

This clonotype was detected many times. CDR3 bases: TGTGCCAGCAGCTCCTTAGCGGTGCTCGGGGAGCTGTTTTTT. Protein: CASSSLAVLGELFF. This chain connects TRBV7-9 to TRBJ2-2, with a possible D match to TRBD2 (6 bases). Germline V gene sequence: CDR1 SEHNR, CDR2 FQNEAQ (reference sequence). V lost 4 bases and J lost 7, with 13 bases in between. The CDR3 loop spans 14 amino acids. Combining the CDR3 with reference TRBV7-9 and TRBJ2-2 gives the whole variable domain DTGVSQNPRHKITKRGQNVTFRCDPISEHNRLYWYRQTLGQGPEFLTYFQNEAQLEKSRLLSDRFSAERPKGSFSTLEIQRTEQGDSAMYLCASSSLAVLGELFFGEGSRLTVL.

This clonotype showed up many times. The CDR3 nucleotides read TGTGCCAGCAGCCGGGGGGGCCAGAGCACAGATACGCAGTATTTT. Amino acid sequence: CASSRGGQSTDTQYF. The chain uses TRBV5-4 and TRBJ2-3, with TRBD2 matching over 8 bases. V gave up 4 bases and J gave up 0 bases; unmatched junction bases: 4. Germline CDR1 SGHNT, CDR2 YYREEE (reference sequence). The CDR3 runs 15 residues.

This clonotype was detected ten times or more. This chain links TRBV28 with TRBJ1-1, with a tentative D call TRBD1 (5 bases). V lost 5 bases to trimming and J lost 0 bases, with 13 bases between them. The CDR3 extends over 15 amino acids. From germline, CDR1 is MDHEN and CDR2 SYDVKM. The CDR3 region has the DNA TGTGCCAGCAGTCCCGTAGACAGAATGAACACTGAAGCTTTCTTT. This sequence encodes CASSPVDRMNTEAFF.

This clonotype turned up a few times. CDR3: CSAQGGSLNKPDIQYF. The CDR3 region has the DNA TGCAGTGCCCAGGGGGGTTCGTTAAACAAGCCAGACATTCAGTACTTC. This rearrangement joins TRBV20-1 to TRBJ2-4; D possibly corresponds to TRBD1 (7 bases). The CDR3 is 16 amino acids. The germline V gene has CDR1 DFQATT and CDR2 SNEGSKA (reference sequence). Trimming shortened V by 6 bases and J by 8 bases, and 26 bases separated the two germline ends.

This chain links TRBV7-2 with TRBJ2-7; D is unclear. Germline V gives CDR1 SGHTA, CDR2 FQGNSA. The CDR3 is 14 residues long. The chain's CDR3 is CASSLVGRSSEQYV. The CDR3 DNA follows: TGTGCCAGCAGCTTAGTGGGTAGGTCCTCCGAGCAGTACGTC.

The table lists this clonotype with a few counts. V and J are TRBV14 and TRBJ2-1; 9 nucleotides agree with TRBD2. Germline V CDR1 and CDR2: SGHDN, FVKESK. The CDR3 extends over 15 amino acids. Unmatched junction bases numbered 4, after V lost 1 base and J lost 6 bases. In DNA, the CDR3 is TGTGCCAGCAGCCAAGTAGCGGGGGCTTTCAATGAGCAGTTCTTC. It translates to CASSQVAGAFNEQFF.

This clonotype was detected many times. V usage is TRBV4-2 and J usage is TRBJ2-3, with 9 bases matching TRBD1. Germline CDR1 LGHNA, CDR2 YNFKEQ. The CDR3 runs to 15 residues. Germline trimming cut 4 bases from V and 2 bases from J; bases unmatched to any gene: 4. In DNA, the CDR3 is TGTGCCAGCAGCCGAGGACAGGGGATCACAGATACGCAGTATTTT. It encodes CASSRGQGITDTQYF.

This clonotype was observed a handful of times. The rearrangement links TRBV12-3 or TRBV12-4 to TRBJ1-6; perhaps TRBD1 as D (6 bases). V was trimmed by 7 bases and J by 10 bases, leaving 17 bases between them. The CDR3 extends over 14 amino acids. CDR3 protein: CASTGASLRSPLHF. As DNA, the CDR3 is TGTGCCAGCACAGGGGCCAGCCTGAGGTCACCCCTCCACTTT.

Many counts were recorded for this clonotype. This sequence joins TRBV7-9 and TRBJ2-5; 8 positions agree with TRBD2. The V gene's germline CDR1 is SEHNR and CDR2 FQNEAQ (reference sequence). V was clipped by 5 bases and J by 5 bases; unmatched bases: 4. This CDR3 spans 13 amino acids. The CDR3 region has the DNA TGTGCCAGCAGCGAAATAGCGGGGGAGACCCAGTACTTC. Its translation: CASSEIAGETQYF.

J is TRBJ2-1 and V is TRBV6-6; possibly TRBD1 or TRBD2 for D (7 bases each). The germline V and J ends were trimmed by 0 bases and 9 bases, with 15 bases remaining between them. There are 15 residues in the CDR3. Germline values: CDR1 MNHNY, CDR2 SVGAGI (reference sequence). The CDR3 DNA is TGTGCCAGCAGTTACTCGCGCCAGGGGGAGGGTGAGCAGTTCTTC. Translated, it gives CASSYSRQGEGEQFF.

The V and J genes are TRBV7-2 and TRBJ2-5, with D unclear. CDR3 length equals 14 residues. CDR1 and CDR2 (germline): SGHTA, FQGNSA. V was trimmed by 1 base and J by 5 bases, leaving 11 bases between them. The CDR3 is CASSLDGTRETQYF. In nucleotides, the CDR3 is TGTGCCAGCAGCTTAGATGGTACGCGGGAGACCCAGTACTTC.

The chain recombines TRBV5-1 with TRBJ1-1; D is uncertain. The CDR3 covers 15 residues. Per the germline V gene, CDR1 is SGHRS and CDR2 is YFSETQ. Trimming stripped 2 bases from V and 0 bases from J, with 11 bases between. The CDR3 bases are TGCGCCAGCAGCTTTATGTCCGGACTGAACACTGAAGCTTTCTTT. Translated: CASSFMSGLNTEAFF.

V and J are TRBV5-1 and TRBJ2-4, with 10 bases matching TRBD1. Germline V gene lookup returns CDR1 SGHRS and CDR2 YFSETQ. Trimming at V came to 4 bases and at J to 9 bases, leaving 13 bases not matched to a gene. This CDR3 region has 16 residues. CDR3 sequence: CASSRGQGQGQFIQYF. CDR3 bases: TGCGCCAGCAGCCGGGGACAGGGGCAGGGCCAGTTCATTCAGTACTTC.

V gene TRBV6-2 or TRBV6-3 combines with J gene TRBJ1-6; TRBD1 aligns across 7 bases. The V and J ends lost 6 bases and 5 bases, in that order; junction bases with no gene match: 4. The CDR3 is 14 residues long. From germline, CDR1 is MNHEY and CDR2 SVGEGT. The CDR3 DNA reads as TGTGCCAGCAGCCCGACAGGGAATAATTCACCCCTCCACTTT. Translation gives CASSPTGNNSPLHF.

This clonotype was counted a few times. V gene TRBV7-6 combines with J gene TRBJ2-3, with 11 bases matching TRBD1. Germline lookup yields CDR1 SGHVS and CDR2 FNYEAQ. The V segment lost 5 bases and the J segment 6 bases; nucleotides outside the gene matches: 4. CDR3 length: 14 amino acids. The CDR3 nucleotides read TGTGCCAGCAGCAGGGACAGGGGGATGGATACGCAGTATTTT. Protein product: CASSRDRGMDTQYF.